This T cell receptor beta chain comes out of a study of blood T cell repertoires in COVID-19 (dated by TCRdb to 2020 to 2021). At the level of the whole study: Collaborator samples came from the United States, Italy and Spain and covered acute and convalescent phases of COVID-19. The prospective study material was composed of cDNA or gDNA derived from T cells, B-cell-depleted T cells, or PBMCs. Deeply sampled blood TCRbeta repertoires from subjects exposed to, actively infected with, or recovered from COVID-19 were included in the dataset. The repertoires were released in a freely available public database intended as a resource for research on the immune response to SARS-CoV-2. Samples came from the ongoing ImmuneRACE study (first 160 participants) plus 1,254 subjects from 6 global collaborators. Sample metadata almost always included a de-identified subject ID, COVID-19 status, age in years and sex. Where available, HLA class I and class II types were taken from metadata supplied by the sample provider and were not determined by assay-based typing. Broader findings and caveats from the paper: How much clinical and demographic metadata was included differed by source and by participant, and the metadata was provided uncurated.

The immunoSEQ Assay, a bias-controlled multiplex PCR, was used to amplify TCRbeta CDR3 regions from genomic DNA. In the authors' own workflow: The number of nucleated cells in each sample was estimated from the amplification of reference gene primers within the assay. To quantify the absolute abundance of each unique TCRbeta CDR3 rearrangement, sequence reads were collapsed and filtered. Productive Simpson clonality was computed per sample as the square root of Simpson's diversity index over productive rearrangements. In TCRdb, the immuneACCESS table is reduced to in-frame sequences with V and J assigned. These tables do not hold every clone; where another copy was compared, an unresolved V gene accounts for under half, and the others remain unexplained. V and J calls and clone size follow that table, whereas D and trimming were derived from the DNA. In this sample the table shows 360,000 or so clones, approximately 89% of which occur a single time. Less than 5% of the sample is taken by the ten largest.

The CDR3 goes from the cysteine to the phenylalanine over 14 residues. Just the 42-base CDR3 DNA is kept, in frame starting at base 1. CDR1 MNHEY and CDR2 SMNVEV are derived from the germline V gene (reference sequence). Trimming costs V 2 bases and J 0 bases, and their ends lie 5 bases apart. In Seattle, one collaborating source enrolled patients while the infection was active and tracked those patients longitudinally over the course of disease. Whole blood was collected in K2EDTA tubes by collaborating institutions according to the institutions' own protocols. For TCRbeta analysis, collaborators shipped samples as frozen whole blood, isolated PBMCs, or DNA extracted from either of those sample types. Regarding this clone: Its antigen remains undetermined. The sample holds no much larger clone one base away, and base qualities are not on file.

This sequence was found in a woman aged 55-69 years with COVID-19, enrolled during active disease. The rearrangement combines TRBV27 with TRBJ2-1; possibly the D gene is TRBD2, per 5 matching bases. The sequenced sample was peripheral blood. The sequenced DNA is TGTGCCAGCAGTTTAGGGAGCTCCTACAATGAGCAGTTCTTC. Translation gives CASSLGSSYNEQFF.